The entry below gives a single T cell receptor (beta chain) sequence along with its context. The data were produced by immunoSEQ multiplex PCR, yet TCRdb's version contains in-frame clones alone and is incomplete. The table includes around 40,000 clones, 75% to 95% detected once. Trimming removed 2 bases from V and 0 bases from J, with 8 bases in between. The CDR3 sequence is 15 residues long. Germline V gene data show CDR1 as SGHAT and CDR2 as FQNNGV. These data are taken from a study of T cell changes during pregnancy in multiple sclerosis. This receptor was identified in a female donor in good health, enrolled as a control in a pregnancy study. V is TRBV11-2 and J is TRBJ1-3; D unresolved. The specimen comprised CD4+ T cells from peripheral blood mononuclear cells, sampled in the second trimester of pregnancy. The CDR3 coding sequence is TGTGCCAGCAGCTTAACAGACGGCTCTGGAAACACCATATATTTT. Protein sequence: CASSLTDGSGNTIYF. The full variable domain, rest sourced from reference TRBV11-2 and TRBJ1-3, is EAGVAQSPRYKIIEKRQSVAFWCNPISGHATLYWYQQILGQGPKLLIQFQNNGVVDDSQLPKDRFSAERLKGVDSTLKIQPAKLEDSAVYLCASSLTDGSGNTIYFGEGSWLTVV.